This entry is about one T cell receptor beta chain. These data are taken from a study of blood T cell repertoires in COVID-19. For the study at large: Samples came from the United States, Italy and Spain, spanning acute and convalescent COVID-19. PBMCs, B-cell-depleted T cells, or T cells provided the cDNA or gDNA that made up the material.

The authors' processing: Quantification of nucleated cells was approximated via reference gene primer amplification. Data came from immunoSEQ multiplex PCR; TCRdb stores just in-frame clones and leaves some out. V, J and clone size are those of that table, while D and trimming were read from the DNA. Altogether 95,000 or so clones are present, about four fifths being singletons, with the ten largest covering about a quarter. V shed 1 base and J shed 6 bases, with 15 bases lying between them. CDR1 KGHSH and CDR2 LQKENI come from the germline V gene. The CDR3 has 16 residues. This clonotype was sampled from a human donor in a cohort sampled during active COVID-19. Sequenced input: peripheral blood. The rearrangement uses TRBV18 and TRBJ2-2; tentatively, D is TRBD2 (5 bases). Written as DNA, the CDR3 is TGTGCCAGCTCACCACTTAGGTCAACGGAGGCCGGGGAGCTGTTTTTT. As protein: CASSPLRSTEAGELFF.